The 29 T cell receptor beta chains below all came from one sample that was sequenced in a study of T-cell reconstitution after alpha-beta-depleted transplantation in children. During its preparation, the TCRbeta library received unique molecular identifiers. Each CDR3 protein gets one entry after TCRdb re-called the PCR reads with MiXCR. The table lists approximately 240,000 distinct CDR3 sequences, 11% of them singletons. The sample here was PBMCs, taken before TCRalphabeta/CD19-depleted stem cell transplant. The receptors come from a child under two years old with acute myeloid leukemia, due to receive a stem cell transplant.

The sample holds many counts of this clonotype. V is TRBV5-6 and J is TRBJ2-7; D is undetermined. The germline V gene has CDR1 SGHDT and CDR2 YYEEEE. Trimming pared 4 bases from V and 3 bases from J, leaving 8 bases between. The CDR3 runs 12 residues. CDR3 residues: CASSVHIYEQYF. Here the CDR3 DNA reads TGTGCCAGCAGCGTGCATATCTACGAGCAGTACTTC.

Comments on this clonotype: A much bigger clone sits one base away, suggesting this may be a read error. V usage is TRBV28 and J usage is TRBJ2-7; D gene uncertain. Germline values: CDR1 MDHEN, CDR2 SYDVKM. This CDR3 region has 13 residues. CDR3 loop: CASMLSWTYGQYF. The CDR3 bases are TGTGCCAGCATGCTATCCTGGACCTACGGGCAGTACTTC.

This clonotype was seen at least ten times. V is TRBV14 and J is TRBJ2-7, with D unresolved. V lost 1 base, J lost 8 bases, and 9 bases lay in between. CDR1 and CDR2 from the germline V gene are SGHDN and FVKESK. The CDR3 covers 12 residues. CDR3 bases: TGTGCCAGCAGCCAAGGTGGGCGCAAGCAGTACTTC. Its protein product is CASSQGGRKQYF.

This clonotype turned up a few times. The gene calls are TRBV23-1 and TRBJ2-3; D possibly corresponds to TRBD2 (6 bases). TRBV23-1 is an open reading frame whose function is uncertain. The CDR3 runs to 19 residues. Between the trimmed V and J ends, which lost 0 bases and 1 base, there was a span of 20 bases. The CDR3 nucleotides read TGCGCCAGCAGTCAATCGTCGGACTACTGTTCGAAGGGCACAGATACGCAGTATTTT. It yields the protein CASSQSSDYCSKGTDTQYF.

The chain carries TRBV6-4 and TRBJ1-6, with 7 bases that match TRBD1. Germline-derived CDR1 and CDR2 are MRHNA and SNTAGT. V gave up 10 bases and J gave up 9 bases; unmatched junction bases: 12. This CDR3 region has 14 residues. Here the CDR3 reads CATRGGTEGSPLHF. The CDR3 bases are TGTGCCACTCGTGGTGGGACAGAGGGTTCACCCCTCCACTTT.

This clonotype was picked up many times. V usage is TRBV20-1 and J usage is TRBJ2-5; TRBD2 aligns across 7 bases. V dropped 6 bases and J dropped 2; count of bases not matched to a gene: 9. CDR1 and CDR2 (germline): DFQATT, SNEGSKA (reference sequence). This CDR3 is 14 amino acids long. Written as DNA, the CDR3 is TGCAGTGCCCCACTAGCGTCGAAACAAGAGACCCAGTACTTC. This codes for CSAPLASKQETQYF.

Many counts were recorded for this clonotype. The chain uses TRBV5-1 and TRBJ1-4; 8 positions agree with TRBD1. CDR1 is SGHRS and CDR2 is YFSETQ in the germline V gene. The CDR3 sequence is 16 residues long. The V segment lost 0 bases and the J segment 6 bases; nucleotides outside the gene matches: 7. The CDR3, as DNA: TGCGCCAGCAGCTTGGCAGGCGGACAGGGTCATGAAAAACTGTTTTTT. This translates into CASSLAGGQGHEKLFF.

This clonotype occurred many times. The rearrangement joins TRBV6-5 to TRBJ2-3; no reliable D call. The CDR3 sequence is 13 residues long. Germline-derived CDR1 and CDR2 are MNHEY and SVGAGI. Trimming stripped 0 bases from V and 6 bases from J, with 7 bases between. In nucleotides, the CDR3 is TGTGCCAGCAGTTACTCCCAGTTGGATACGCAGTATTTT. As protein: CASSYSQLDTQYF.

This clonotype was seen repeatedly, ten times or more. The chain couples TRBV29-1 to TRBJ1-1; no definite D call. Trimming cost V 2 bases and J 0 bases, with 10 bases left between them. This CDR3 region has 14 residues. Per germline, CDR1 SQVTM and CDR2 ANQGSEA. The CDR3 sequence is CSVEIGRMNTEAFF. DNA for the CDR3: TGCAGCGTTGAAATCGGGCGTATGAACACTGAAGCTTTCTTT.

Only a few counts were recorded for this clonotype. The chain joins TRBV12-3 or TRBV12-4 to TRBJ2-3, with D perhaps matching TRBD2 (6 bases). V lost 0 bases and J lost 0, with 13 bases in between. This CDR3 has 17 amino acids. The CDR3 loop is CASSLARGTTSTDTQYF. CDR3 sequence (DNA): TGTGCCAGCAGTTTAGCGCGCGGGACCACTAGCACAGATACGCAGTATTTT.

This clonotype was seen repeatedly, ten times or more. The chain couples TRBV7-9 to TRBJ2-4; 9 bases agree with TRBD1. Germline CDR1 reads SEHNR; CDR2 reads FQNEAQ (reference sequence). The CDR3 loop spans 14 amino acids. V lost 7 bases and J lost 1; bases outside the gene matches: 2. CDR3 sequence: CASTGQGAKNIQYF. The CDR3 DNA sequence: TGTGCCAGCACTGGACAGGGGGCCAAAAACATTCAGTACTTC. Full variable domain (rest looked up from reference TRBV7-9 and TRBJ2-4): DTGVSQNPRHKITKRGQNVTFRCDPISEHNRLYWYRQTLGQGPEFLTYFQNEAQLEKSRLLSDRFSAERPKGSFSTLEIQRTEQGDSAMYLCASTGQGAKNIQYFGAGTRLSVL.

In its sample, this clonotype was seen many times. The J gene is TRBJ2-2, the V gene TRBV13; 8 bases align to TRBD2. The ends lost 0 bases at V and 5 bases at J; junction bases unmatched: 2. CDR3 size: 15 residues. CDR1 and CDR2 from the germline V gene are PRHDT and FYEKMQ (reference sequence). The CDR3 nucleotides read TGTGCCAGCAGCTTAGGCCAGCGGGAGACCGGGGAGCTGTTTTTT. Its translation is CASSLGQRETGELFF.

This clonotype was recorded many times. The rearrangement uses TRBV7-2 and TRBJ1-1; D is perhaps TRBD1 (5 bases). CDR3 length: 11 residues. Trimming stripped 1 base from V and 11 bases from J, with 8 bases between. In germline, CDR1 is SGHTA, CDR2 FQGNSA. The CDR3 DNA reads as TGTGCCAGCAGCTTAGAGTCAGGGGCTTTCTTT. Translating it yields CASSLESGAFF.

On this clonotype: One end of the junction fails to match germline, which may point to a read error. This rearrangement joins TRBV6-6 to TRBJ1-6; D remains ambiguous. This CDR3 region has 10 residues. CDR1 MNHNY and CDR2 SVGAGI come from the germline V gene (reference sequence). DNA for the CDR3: TGTGCCAACAGTCAATCACCCCTCCACTTT. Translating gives CANSQSPLHF.

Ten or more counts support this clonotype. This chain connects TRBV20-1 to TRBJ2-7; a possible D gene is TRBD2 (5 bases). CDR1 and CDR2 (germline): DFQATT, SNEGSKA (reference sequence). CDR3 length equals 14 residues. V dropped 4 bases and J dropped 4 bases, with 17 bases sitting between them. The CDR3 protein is CSANLAPGIYEQYF. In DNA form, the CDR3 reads TGCAGTGCTAATCTCGCCCCCGGGATTTACGAGCAGTACTTC.

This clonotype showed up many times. Here the CDR3 DNA reads TGTGCCAGCAGTTGGCCGGGACAGGGCTCCTACGAGCAGTACTTC. Residues: CASSWPGQGSYEQYF. V usage is TRBV6-5 and J usage is TRBJ2-7, with 9 bases fitting TRBD1. Losses at the gene ends were 4 bases for V and 0 bases for J; bases not matched to a gene: 4. The CDR3 spans 15 residues. CDR1 is MNHEY, CDR2 SVGAGI, per germline.

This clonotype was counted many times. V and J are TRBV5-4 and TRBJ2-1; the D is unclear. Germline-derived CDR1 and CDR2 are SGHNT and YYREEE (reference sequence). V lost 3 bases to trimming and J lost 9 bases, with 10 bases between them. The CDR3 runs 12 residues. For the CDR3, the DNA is TGTGCCAGCAGCTCCTTCAATGGTGAGCAGTTCTTC. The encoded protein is CASSSFNGEQFF.

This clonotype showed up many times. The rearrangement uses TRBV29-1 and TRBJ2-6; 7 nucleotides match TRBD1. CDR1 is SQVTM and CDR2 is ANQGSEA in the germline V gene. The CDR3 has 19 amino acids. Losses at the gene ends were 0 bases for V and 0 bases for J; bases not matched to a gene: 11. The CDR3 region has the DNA TGCAGCGTTGAAGATCCTCGGGACAGACACTACTCTGGGGCCAACGTCCTGACTTTC. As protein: CSVEDPRDRHYSGANVLTF. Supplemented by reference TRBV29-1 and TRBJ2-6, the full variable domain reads SAVISQKPSRDICQRGTSLTIQCQVDSQVTMMFWYRQQPGQSLTLIATANQGSEATYESGFVIDKFPISRPNLTFSTLTVSNMSPEDSSIYLCSVEDPRDRHYSGANVLTFGAGSRLTVL.

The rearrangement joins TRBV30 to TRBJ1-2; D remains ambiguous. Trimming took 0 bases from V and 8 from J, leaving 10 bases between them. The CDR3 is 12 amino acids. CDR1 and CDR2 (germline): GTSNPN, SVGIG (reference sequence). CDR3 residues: CAWSVNLGGYTF. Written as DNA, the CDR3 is TGTGCCTGGAGTGTGAACTTGGGCGGCTACACCTTC.

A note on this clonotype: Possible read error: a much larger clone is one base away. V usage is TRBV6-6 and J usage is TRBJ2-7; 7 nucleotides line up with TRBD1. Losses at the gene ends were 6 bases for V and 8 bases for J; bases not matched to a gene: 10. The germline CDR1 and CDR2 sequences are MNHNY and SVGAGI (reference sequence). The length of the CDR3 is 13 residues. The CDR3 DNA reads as TGTGCCAGCAGGGTAGGGGGCTTTTACCAGCAGTACTTC. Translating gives CASRVGGFYQQYF.

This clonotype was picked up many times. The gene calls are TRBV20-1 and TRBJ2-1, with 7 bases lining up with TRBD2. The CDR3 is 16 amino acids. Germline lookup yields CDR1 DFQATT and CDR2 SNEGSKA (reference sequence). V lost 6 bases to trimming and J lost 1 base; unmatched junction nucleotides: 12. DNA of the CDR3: TGCAGTGCCCTATCGCGGGGCGGGAGATCCTACAATGAGCAGTTCTTC. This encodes CSALSRGGRSYNEQFF.

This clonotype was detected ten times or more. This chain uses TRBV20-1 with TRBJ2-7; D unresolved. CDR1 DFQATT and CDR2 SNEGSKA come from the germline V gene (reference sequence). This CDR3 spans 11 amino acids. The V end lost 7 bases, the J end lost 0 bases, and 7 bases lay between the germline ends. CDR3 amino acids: CSVGSSYEQYF. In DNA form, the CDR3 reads TGCAGTGTCGGAAGCTCCTACGAGCAGTACTTC.

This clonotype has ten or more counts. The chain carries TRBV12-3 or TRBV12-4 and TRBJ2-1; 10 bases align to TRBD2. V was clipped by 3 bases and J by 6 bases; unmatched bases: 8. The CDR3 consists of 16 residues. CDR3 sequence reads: CASSFGAGGEINEQFF. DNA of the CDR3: TGTGCCAGCAGTTTTGGAGCGGGAGGGGAGATCAATGAGCAGTTCTTC.

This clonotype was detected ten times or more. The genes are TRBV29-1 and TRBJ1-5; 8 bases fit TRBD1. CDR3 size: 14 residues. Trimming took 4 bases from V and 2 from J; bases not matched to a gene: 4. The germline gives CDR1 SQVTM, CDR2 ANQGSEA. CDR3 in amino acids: CSVVTGAGNQPQHF. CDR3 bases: TGCAGCGTTGTGACAGGGGCCGGCAATCAGCCCCAGCATTTT. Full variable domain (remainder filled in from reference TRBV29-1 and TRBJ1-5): SAVISQKPSRDICQRGTSLTIQCQVDSQVTMMFWYRQQPGQSLTLIATANQGSEATYESGFVIDKFPISRPNLTFSTLTVSNMSPEDSSIYLCSVVTGAGNQPQHFGDGTRLSIL.

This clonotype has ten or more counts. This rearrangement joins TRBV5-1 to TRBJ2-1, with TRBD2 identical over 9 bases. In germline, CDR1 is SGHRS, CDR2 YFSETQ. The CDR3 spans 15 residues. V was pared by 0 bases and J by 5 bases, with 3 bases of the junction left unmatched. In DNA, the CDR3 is TGCGCCAGCAGCTTGGTAGCGGGGGTCGACAATGAGCAGTTCTTC. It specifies CASSLVAGVDNEQFF.

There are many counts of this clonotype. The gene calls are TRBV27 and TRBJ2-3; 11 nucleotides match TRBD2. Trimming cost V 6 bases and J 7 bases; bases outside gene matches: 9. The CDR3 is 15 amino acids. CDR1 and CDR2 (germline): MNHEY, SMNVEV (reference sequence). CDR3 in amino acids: CASSLLAGVINTQYF. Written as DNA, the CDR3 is TGTGCCAGCAGCTTACTAGCGGGAGTAATAAATACGCAGTATTTT.

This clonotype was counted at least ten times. CDR3 DNA: TGTGCCAGCAGCCAAGGAGCGGGGGAATCCTACGAGCAGTACTTC. Translation: CASSQGAGESYEQYF. The chain has TRBV4-2 and TRBJ2-7; 8 bases line up with TRBD2. V was pared by 1 base and J by 1 base, with 3 bases of the junction left unmatched. The germline V gene has CDR1 LGHNA and CDR2 YNFKEQ. The CDR3 runs 15 residues.

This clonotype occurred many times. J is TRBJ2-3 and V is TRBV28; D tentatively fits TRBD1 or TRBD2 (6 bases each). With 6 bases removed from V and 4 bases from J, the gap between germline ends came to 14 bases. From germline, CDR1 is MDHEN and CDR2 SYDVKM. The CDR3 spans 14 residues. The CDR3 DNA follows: TGTGCCAGCAGCCGTGGGGGGCCCGCAGATACGCAGTATTTT. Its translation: CASSRGGPADTQYF.

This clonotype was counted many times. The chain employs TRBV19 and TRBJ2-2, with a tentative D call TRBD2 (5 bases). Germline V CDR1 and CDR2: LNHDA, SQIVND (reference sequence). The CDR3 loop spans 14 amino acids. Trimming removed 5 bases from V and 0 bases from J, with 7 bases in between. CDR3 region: CASSSGTNTGELFF. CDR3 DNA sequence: TGTGCCAGTAGTTCGGGGACGAACACCGGGGAGCTGTTTTTT. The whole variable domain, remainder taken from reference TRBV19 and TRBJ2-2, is DGGITQSPKYLFRKEGQNVTLSCEQNLNHDAMYWYRQDPGQGLRLIYYSQIVNDFQKGDIAEGYSVSREKKESFPLTVTSAQKNPTAFYLCASSSGTNTGELFFGEGSRLTVL.